This record covers a single TCR beta chain. As yet, its antigen is unknown. TCRdb itself ran the 5' RACE reads through MiXCR, one entry per CDR3 protein. The data show approximately 600,000 distinct CDR3 sequences, with roughly 9.9% seen just once and roughly 3.2% held by the top ten. This record comes from a study of identical twins. Study outcomes and limitations: Models predicted too little out-of-frame TCR alpha sharing in monozygotic twins. With abundant cord blood beta clonotypes, insertions were fewer; memory repertoires showed no such pattern. Because invariant MAIT and iNKT cells could be present, zero-insertion analyses could be partly confounded. Where out-of-frame alpha sequences were twin-shared, they showed excess low generation probability.

These data are also associated with another study on yellow fever vaccine responses in identical twins.

The receptor's source is a woman between 18 and 29 years old in good health. Sample: PBMCs.

CDR3 sequence (DNA): TGCGCCAGCAGCCAGGTCTTTTCGACTTTACCGACGGGCGAGCAGTACTTC. Translation: CASSQVFSTLPTGEQYF. This chain connects TRBV4-1 to TRBJ2-7, with D hard to call. CDR1 and CDR2 (germline): MGHRA, YSYEKL. The CDR3 runs 17 residues. Trimming removed 3 bases at V and 6 bases at J, with 24 bases between.